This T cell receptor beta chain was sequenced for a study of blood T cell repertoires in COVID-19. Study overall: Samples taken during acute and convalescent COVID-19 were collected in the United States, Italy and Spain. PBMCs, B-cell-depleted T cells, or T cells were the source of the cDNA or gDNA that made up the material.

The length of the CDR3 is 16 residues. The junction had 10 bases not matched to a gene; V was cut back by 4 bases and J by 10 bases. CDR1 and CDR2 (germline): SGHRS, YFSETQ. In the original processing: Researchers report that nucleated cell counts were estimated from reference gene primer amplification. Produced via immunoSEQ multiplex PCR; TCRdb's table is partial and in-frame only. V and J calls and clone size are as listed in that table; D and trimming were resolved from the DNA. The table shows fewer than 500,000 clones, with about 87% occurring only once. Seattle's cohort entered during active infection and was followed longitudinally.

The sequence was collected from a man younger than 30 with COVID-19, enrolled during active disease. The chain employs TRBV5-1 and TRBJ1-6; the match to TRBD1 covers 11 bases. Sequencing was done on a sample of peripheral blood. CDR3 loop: CASSIGQGAIESPLHF. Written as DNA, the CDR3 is TGCGCCAGCAGCATCGGACAGGGGGCGATTGAGTCACCCCTCCACTTT.